At least ten counts were recorded for the clone carrying this TCR beta chain. The antigen is not known. The sample is drawn from a study of T-cell reconstitution after alpha-beta-depleted transplantation in children. General study results and limits: Reported findings indicate that, about two months after transplant, alpha-beta T cells came from several hundred expanded clones, which were derived from non-depleted graft cells. At the one-year point after transplant, T-cell counts and TCRbeta diversity were found to come mostly from T cells that had been newly produced. Diversity of TCRbeta at day 60 was high in some patients, arising from surviving recipient T cells and thymic progenitors.

Preparing the TCRbeta library involved the use of unique molecular identifiers. TCRdb redid the calling of the PCR reads with MiXCR, one entry per CDR3 protein. The sample gives fewer than 350,000 distinct CDR3 sequences, around 9.1% of which show up once; 7.5% is in the top ten. Sequencing was performed on PBMCs, taken before TCRalphabeta/CD19-depleted stem cell transplant. The sequence derives from a boy under three years old with acute myeloid leukemia, due to receive a stem cell transplant.

CDR3: CATSVSGGGNEQFF. The CDR3, as DNA: TGTGCCACCAGTGTATCGGGAGGGGGGAATGAGCAGTTCTTC. The rearrangement links TRBV24-1 to TRBJ2-1; 8 bases are shared with TRBD2. The CDR3 covers 14 residues. V lost 5 bases, J lost 7 bases, and 6 bases stayed unmatched. Germline values: CDR1 KGHDR, CDR2 SFDVKD.